This T cell receptor beta chain comes out of a study of T cell responses to AZD1222 COVID-19 vaccine. Across the whole study: Researchers grouped second doses given at about 4 or about 12 weeks into one pool. Overall study results and limits: In the spike-specific TCR repertoire, nearly half reportedly target unmutated variant regions. Receipt of two AZD1222 doses was followed by a rise in Spike-specific TCR breadth and depth.

Per the germline V gene, CDR1 is SEHNR and CDR2 is FQNEAQ (reference sequence). V dropped 2 bases and J dropped 7 bases, with 9 bases sitting between them. The CDR3 is 13 amino acids. The repertoire was sequenced with immunoSEQ multiplex PCR; TCRdb's copy has only in-frame clones and lacks some. Of some 130,000 clones in the sample, nearly 95% were seen once. A word on this clone: The antigen is not known.

The rearrangement uses TRBV7-9 and TRBJ1-5; D is unresolved. Sequences were derived from peripheral blood, sampled on day 0 of AZD1222 vaccination. This TCR was sampled from an adult in good health. CDR3: CASSLFLGQPQHF. In DNA form, the CDR3 reads TGTGCCAGCAGCTTATTCCTTGGGCAGCCCCAGCATTTT.